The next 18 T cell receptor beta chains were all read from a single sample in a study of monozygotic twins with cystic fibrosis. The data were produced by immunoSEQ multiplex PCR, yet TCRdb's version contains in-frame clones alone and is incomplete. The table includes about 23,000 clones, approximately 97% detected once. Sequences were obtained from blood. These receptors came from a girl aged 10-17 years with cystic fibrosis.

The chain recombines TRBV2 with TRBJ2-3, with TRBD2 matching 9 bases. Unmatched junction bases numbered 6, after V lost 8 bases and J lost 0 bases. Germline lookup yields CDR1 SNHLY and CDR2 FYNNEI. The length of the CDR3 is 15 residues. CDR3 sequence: CASVRLAESTDTQYF. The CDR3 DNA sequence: TGTGCCAGCGTACGACTAGCGGAAAGCACAGATACGCAGTATTTT.

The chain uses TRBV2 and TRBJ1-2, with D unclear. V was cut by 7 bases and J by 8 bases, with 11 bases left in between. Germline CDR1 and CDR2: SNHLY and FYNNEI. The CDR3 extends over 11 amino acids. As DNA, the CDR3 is TGTGCCAGCATTCCGGGAAGAGGCTACACCTTC. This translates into CASIPGRGYTF.

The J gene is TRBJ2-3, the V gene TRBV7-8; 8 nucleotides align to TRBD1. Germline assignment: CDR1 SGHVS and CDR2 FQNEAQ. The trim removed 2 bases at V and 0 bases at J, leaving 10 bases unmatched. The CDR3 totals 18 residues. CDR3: CASSLFGMDRVSTDTQYF. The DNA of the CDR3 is TGTGCCAGCAGCTTATTTGGCATGGACAGGGTTAGCACAGATACGCAGTATTTT.

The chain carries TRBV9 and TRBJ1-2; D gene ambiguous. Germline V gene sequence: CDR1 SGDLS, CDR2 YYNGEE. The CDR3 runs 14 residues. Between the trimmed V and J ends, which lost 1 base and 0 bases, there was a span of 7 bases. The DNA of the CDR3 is TGTGCCAGCAGCGTATTAGACACTAACTATGGCTACACCTTC. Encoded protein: CASSVLDTNYGYTF.

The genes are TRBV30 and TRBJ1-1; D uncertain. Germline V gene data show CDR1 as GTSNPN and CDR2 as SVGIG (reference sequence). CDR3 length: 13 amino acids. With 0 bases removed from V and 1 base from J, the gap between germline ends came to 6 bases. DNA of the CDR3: TGTGCCTGGAGTGTAGATAGGAACACTGAAGCTTTCTTT. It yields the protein CAWSVDRNTEAFF.

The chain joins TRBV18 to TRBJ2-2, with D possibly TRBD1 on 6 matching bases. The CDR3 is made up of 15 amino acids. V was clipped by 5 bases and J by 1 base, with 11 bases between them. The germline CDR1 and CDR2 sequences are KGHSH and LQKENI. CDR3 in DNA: TGTGCCAGCTCAGCGGACAGACAGAACACCGGGGAGCTGTTTTTT. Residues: CASSADRQNTGELFF.

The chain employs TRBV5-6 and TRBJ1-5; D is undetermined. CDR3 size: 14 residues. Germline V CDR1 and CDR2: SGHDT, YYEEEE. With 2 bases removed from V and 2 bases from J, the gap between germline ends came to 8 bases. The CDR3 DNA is TGTGCCAGCAGCTTCAGGATAGGCAATCAGCCCCAGCATTTT. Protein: CASSFRIGNQPQHF.

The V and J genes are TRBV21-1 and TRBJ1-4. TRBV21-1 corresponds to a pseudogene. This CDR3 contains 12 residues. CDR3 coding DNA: TGTGCCAGCCCCGGATCTAATGAAAAACTGTTTTTT. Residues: CASPGSNEKLFF.

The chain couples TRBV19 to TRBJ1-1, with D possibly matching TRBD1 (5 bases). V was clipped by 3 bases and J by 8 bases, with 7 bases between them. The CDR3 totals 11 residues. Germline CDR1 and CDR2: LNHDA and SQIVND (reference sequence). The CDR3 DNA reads TGTGCCAGTAGTATCGGGACCGAAGCTTTCTTT. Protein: CASSIGTEAFF.

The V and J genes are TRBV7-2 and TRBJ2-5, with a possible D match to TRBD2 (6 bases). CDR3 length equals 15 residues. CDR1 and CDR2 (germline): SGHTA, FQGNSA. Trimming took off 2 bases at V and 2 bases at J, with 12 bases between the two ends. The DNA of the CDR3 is TGTGCCAGCAGCTTACGCGGGGTTGGACAAGAGACCCAGTACTTC. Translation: CASSLRGVGQETQYF.

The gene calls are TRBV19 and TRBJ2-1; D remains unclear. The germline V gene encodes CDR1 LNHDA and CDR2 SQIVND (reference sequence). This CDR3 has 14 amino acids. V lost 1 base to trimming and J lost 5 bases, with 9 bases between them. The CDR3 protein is CASSIAGLHNEQFF. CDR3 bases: TGTGCCAGTAGTATAGCCGGGCTCCACAATGAGCAGTTCTTC.

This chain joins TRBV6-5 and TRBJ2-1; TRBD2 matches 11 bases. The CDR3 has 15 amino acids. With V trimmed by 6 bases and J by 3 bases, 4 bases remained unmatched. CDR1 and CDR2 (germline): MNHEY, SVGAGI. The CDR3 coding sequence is TGTGCCAGCAGACGGACTAGCGGGTTCTACAATGAGCAGTTCTTC. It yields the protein CASRRTSGFYNEQFF.

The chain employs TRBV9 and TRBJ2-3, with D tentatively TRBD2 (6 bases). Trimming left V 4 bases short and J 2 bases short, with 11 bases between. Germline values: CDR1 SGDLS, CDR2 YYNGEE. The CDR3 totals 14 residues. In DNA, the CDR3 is TGTGCCAGCAGCCAGGGACTTACCACAGATACGCAGTATTTT. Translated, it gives CASSQGLTTDTQYF.

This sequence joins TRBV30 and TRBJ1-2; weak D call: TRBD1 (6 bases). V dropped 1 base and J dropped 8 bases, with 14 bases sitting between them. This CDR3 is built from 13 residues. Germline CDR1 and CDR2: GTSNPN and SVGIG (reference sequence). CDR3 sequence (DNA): TGTGCCTGGAGTGCGGGGGGCCCGGGGGGCTACACCTTC. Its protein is CAWSAGGPGGYTF. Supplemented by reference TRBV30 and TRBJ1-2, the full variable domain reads SQTIHQWPATLVQPVGSPLSLECTVEGTSNPNLYWYRQAAGRGLQLLFYSVGIGQISSEVPQNLSASRPQDRQFILSSKKLLLSDSGFYLCAWSAGGPGGYTFGSGTRLTVV.

The CDR3 loop is CASSPGASNNEQFF. The DNA for the CDR3 is TGCGCCAGCAGCCCTGGAGCTAGTAACAATGAGCAGTTCTTC. This rearrangement joins TRBV5-1 to TRBJ2-1; D is unclear. The CDR3 consists of 14 residues. V lost 4 bases, J lost 5 bases, and 13 bases lay in between. The germline V gene has CDR1 SGHRS and CDR2 YFSETQ.

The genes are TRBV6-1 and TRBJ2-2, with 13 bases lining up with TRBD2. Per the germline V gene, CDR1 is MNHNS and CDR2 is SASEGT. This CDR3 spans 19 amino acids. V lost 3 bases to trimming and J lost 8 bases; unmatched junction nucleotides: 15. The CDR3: CASSETGLGLAGDLGELFF. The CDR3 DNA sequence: TGTGCCAGCAGTGAGACAGGGTTAGGACTAGCGGGAGACCTGGGGGAGCTGTTTTTT.

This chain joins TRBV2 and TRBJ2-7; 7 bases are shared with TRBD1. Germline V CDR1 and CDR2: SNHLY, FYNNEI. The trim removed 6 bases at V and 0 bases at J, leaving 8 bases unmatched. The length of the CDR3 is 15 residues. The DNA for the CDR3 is TGTGCCAGCAGAAATACAGGGGCCCCCTCCTACGAGCAGTACTTC. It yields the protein CASRNTGAPSYEQYF.

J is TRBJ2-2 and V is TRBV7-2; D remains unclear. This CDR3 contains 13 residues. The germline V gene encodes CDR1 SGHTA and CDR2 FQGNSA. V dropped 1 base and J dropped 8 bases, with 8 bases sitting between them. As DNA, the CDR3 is TGTGCCAGCAGCTTAGGCTTGGAAGGGGAGCTGTTTTTT. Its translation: CASSLGLEGELFF.